The source of this T cell receptor (beta chain) is a study of blood T cell repertoires in COVID-19. Background on the study: T cells, B-cell-depleted T cells, or PBMCs supplied cDNA or gDNA.

Only in-frame clones appear in the TCRdb table, and some are missing; sequencing was by immunoSEQ multiplex PCR. The table lists tens of thousands of clones, 55% to 70% of them singletons. The CDR3 runs to 15 residues. The V and J ends lost 3 bases and 8 bases respectively, with 17 bases between them. The germline gives CDR1 KGHSH, CDR2 LQKENI. V is TRBV18 and J is TRBJ2-1, with D perhaps TRBD2 (5 bases). Sequencing used peripheral blood. This sequence originates from a woman in her 70s with acute or convalescent COVID-19. CDR3 amino acids: CASSPPASSVHEQFF. For the CDR3, the DNA is TGTGCCAGCTCACCCCCCGCGAGTAGCGTCCATGAGCAGTTCTTC.